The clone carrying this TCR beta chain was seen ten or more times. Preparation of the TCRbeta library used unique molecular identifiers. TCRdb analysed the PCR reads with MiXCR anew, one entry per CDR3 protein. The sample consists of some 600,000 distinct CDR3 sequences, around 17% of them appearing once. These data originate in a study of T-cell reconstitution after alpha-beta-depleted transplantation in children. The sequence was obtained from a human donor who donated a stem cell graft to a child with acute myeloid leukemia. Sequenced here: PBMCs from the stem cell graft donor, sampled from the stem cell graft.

In DNA form, the CDR3 reads TGTGCCAGTACTAGCGGGGGAACCTACGAGCAGTACTTC. Protein sequence: CASTSGGTYEQYF. The V call is TRBV5-5, the J call TRBJ2-7, with TRBD2 identical over 11 bases. CDR1 and CDR2 from the germline V gene are SGHKS and YYEKEE (reference sequence). Trimming at V came to 8 bases and at J to 2 bases, leaving 3 bases not matched to a gene. The CDR3 is made up of 13 amino acids.